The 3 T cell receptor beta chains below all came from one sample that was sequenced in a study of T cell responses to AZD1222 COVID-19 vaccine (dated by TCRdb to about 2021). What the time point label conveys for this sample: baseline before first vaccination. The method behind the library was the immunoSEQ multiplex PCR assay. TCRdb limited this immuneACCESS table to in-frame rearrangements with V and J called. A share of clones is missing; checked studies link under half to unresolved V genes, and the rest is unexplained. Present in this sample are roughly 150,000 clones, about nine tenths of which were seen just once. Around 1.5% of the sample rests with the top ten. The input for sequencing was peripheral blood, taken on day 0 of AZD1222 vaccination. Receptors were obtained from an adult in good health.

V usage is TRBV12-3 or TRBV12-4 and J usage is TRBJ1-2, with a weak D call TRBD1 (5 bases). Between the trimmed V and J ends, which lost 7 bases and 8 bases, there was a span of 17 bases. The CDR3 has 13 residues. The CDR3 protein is CASNLRGTEGYTF. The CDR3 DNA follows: TGTGCCAGCAATCTCCGGGGCACAGAGGGCTACACCTTC.

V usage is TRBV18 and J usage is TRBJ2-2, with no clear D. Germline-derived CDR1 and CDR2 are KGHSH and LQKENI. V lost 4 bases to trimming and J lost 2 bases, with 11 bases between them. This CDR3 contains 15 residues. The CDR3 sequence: CASSRAPENTGELFF. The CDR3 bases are TGTGCCAGCTCACGGGCGCCCGAAAACACCGGGGAGCTGTTTTTT.

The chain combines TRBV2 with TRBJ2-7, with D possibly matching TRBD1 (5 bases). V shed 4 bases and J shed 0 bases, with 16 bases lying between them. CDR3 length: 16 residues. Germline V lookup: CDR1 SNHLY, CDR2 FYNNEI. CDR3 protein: CASSGVDRYLSYEQYF. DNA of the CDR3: TGTGCCAGCAGTGGGGTTGACAGATACCTCTCCTACGAGCAGTACTTC.